Below, 15 T cell receptor beta chains from the same sample are listed, as sequenced in a study of T cell responses to AZD1222 COVID-19 vaccine. The repertoire was sequenced with immunoSEQ multiplex PCR; TCRdb's copy has only in-frame clones and lacks some. Of about 130,000 clones listed, 92% are singletons. This sample comprised peripheral blood, obtained 28 days after the second AZD1222 dose. The receptor set was obtained from an adult who received the AZD1222 COVID-19 vaccine.

The chain links TRBV19 to TRBJ2-5; TRBD2 aligns across 9 bases. This CDR3 has 16 residues. Germline CDR1 reads LNHDA; CDR2 reads SQIVND (reference sequence). V lost 3 bases to trimming and J lost 5 bases; unmatched junction nucleotides: 10. The CDR3 bases are TGTGCCAGTAGTATTAAGATAGCGGGAGTTCAGGAGACCCAGTACTTC. Translating it yields CASSIKIAGVQETQYF.

This clone was counted a single time. This rearrangement joins TRBV10-3 to TRBJ1-2; no firm D call. V lost 4 bases and J lost 8, with 14 bases in between. This CDR3 is built from 13 residues. The V gene's germline CDR1 is ENHRY and CDR2 SYGVKD. The CDR3 DNA follows: TGTGCCATCAGTGCCAGCAACGTGGAGGGCTACACCTTC. Amino acids: CAISASNVEGYTF.

As DNA, the CDR3 is TGTGCCAGCAGCCTCCCGAGCTCCTACGAGCAGTACTTC. Its protein product is CASSLPSSYEQYF. The rearrangement joins TRBV3-1 (or the pseudogene TRBV3-2) to TRBJ2-7; D gene uncertain. The CDR3 runs to 13 residues. Looked up from germline, CDR1 is LGHDT and CDR2 is YNNKEL (reference sequence). V was shortened by 4 bases and J by 0 bases, with 7 bases between the two germline ends.

This rearrangement joins TRBV7-9 to TRBJ2-7, with unresolved D. The CDR3 has 14 amino acids. Germline V gives CDR1 SEHNR, CDR2 FQNEAQ (reference sequence). Trimming stripped 6 bases from V and 0 bases from J, with 12 bases between. The CDR3 DNA reads as TGTGCCAGCAGTCCAGTGCAGAACTCCTACGAGCAGTACTTC. Its protein is CASSPVQNSYEQYF.

This clone was seen a single time. The chain has TRBV30 and TRBJ1-5; TRBD1 might be the D (5 bases). This CDR3 is 14 amino acids long. Germline CDR1 and CDR2: GTSNPN and SVGIG (reference sequence). The ends were cut back, 4 bases at V and 2 bases at J, with 12 bases in the middle. CDR3 sequence (DNA): TGTGCCTGGACCGTGGGGGTTGGCAATCAGCCCCAGCATTTT. This encodes CAWTVGVGNQPQHF.

The chain uses TRBV19 and TRBJ1-3, with D uncertain. The germline V gene has CDR1 LNHDA and CDR2 SQIVND (reference sequence). V gave up 2 bases and J gave up 2 bases, with 10 bases separating them. CDR3 length equals 15 residues. The CDR3 spells CASSILAGTGNTIYF. The CDR3 DNA sequence: TGTGCCAGTAGTATATTAGCGGGAACTGGAAACACCATATATTTT.

This clone was detected only a few times. The rearrangement joins TRBV30 to TRBJ1-5, with D possibly being TRBD1 (5 bases). V gave up 2 bases and J gave up 2 bases, with 7 bases separating them. The CDR3 is 13 amino acids. Per germline, CDR1 GTSNPN and CDR2 SVGIG (reference sequence). CDR3 sequence (DNA): TGTGCCTGGAGTCAGGGTGGCAATCAGCCCCAGCATTTT. Its translation is CAWSQGGNQPQHF. Drawing the rest from reference TRBV30 and TRBJ1-5, the complete variable domain is SQTIHQWPATLVQPVGSPLSLECTVEGTSNPNLYWYRQAAGRGLQLLFYSVGIGQISSEVPQNLSASRPQDRQFILSSKKLLLSDSGFYLCAWSQGGNQPQHFGDGTRLSIL.

The V and J genes are TRBV6-4 and TRBJ1-4; D unresolved. From germline, CDR1 is MRHNA and CDR2 SNTAGT. V lost 6 bases and J 7 bases, leaving 6 bases between the germline ends. The CDR3 extends over 11 amino acids. The CDR3 reads CASSNGEKLFF. CDR3 bases: TGTGCCAGCAGCAACGGTGAAAAACTGTTTTTT.

This chain links TRBV5-1 with TRBJ1-4, with D unresolved. The V end lost 7 bases, the J end lost 3 bases, and 19 bases lay between the germline ends. From germline, CDR1 is SGHRS and CDR2 YFSETQ. There are 16 residues in the CDR3. DNA of the CDR3: TGCGCCAGCTCGATTGAGCCCATTGGGGCTAATGAAAAACTGTTTTTT. It codes for CASSIEPIGANEKLFF.

This clone was seen once. This sequence joins TRBV28 and TRBJ1-2; a possible D gene is TRBD1 (5 bases). With 2 bases removed from V and 4 bases from J, the gap between germline ends came to 14 bases. Germline lookup yields CDR1 MDHEN and CDR2 SYDVKM. The CDR3 extends over 15 amino acids. The CDR3 is CASSLPPGTVYGYTF. CDR3 coding DNA: TGTGCCAGCAGTTTACCCCCTGGGACGGTCTATGGCTACACCTTC.

This rearrangement joins TRBV10-3 to TRBJ2-1, with a weak D call TRBD1 (6 bases). This CDR3 has 13 amino acids. Trimming removed 9 bases at V and 8 bases at J, with 17 bases between. CDR1 and CDR2 from the germline V gene are ENHRY and SYGVKD. The chain's CDR3 is CAIFRTEDDEQFF. The CDR3 region has the DNA TGTGCCATTTTTCGGACAGAGGACGATGAGCAGTTCTTC.

This chain joins TRBV2 and TRBJ2-7; tentatively, D is TRBD2 (7 bases). Germline V lookup: CDR1 SNHLY, CDR2 FYNNEI. Trimming removed 4 bases at V and 0 bases at J, with 19 bases between. This CDR3 contains 17 residues. The CDR3 region is CASSGMGRGGNSYEQYF. CDR3 bases: TGTGCCAGCAGTGGTATGGGAAGGGGGGGTAACTCCTACGAGCAGTACTTC.

The gene calls are TRBV19 and TRBJ1-2, with D maybe TRBD1 (6 bases). The CDR3 spans 13 residues. Trimming removed 6 bases from V and 4 bases from J, with 12 bases in between. Germline lookup yields CDR1 LNHDA and CDR2 SQIVND (reference sequence). CDR3 sequence reads: CASRPDSLYGYTF. The CDR3 coding sequence is TGTGCCAGTAGACCGGACAGCCTCTATGGCTACACCTTC. The variable domain in full, completed from reference TRBV19 and TRBJ1-2, reads DGGITQSPKYLFRKEGQNVTLSCEQNLNHDAMYWYRQDPGQGLRLIYYSQIVNDFQKGDIAEGYSVSREKKESFPLTVTSAQKNPTAFYLCASRPDSLYGYTFGSGTRLTVV.

The chain links TRBV7-2 to TRBJ2-5, with 9 bases lining up with TRBD2. The junction had 8 bases not matched to a gene; V was cut back by 6 bases and J by 0 bases. This CDR3 is built from 16 residues. Germline V gene sequence: CDR1 SGHTA, CDR2 FQGNSA. The CDR3 here is CASRKSSGVYQETQYF. In nucleotides, the CDR3 is TGTGCCAGCAGAAAATCTAGCGGGGTGTACCAAGAGACCCAGTACTTC.

This chain connects TRBV19 to TRBJ2-1; D not certain. From germline, CDR1 is LNHDA and CDR2 SQIVND (reference sequence). Trimming left V 6 bases short and J 4 bases short, with 4 bases between. This CDR3 contains 11 residues. The CDR3 protein is CASSLYNEQFF. The CDR3 DNA is TGTGCCAGTAGCCTATACAATGAGCAGTTCTTC.